The 2 T cell receptor beta chains given below trace back to one sample, sequenced in a study of T cells in Graves' hyperthyroidism and ophthalmopathy. Using RNA transcripts as the source, TCR beta CDR3 regions were amplified. Carried out on the TCR CDR3, a first-round RT-PCR used the HTBI primer set. One entry per CDR3 protein, called by TCRdb with MiXCR from the multiplex PCR reads. Among 450,000 to 600,000 distinct CDR3 sequences, just under 20% were seen once, and the ten largest hold over 45%. Specimen: blood. The receptors shown here come from a man aged 35-49 years with Graves' ophthalmopathy.

This clonotype has a handful of counts. V usage is TRBV27 and J usage is TRBJ2-6, with unresolved D. The CDR3 is made up of 14 amino acids. Germline-derived CDR1 and CDR2 are MNHEY and SMNVEV (reference sequence). Deletions cut 3 bases from V and 3 bases from J, with 6 bases between. The chain's CDR3 is CASSFVVGANVLTF. DNA of the CDR3: TGTGCCAGCAGTTTTGTGGTTGGGGCCAACGTCCTGACTTTC.

The chain employs TRBV5-1 and TRBJ1-1; D may be TRBD1 (6 bases). The CDR3 sequence is 15 residues long. V was trimmed by 4 bases and J by 0 bases, leaving 13 bases between them. Germline CDR1 and CDR2: SGHRS and YFSETQ. In DNA, the CDR3 is TGCGCCAGCAGCCCCGGACAGACCTTGAACACTGAAGCTTTCTTT. Its protein is CASSPGQTLNTEAFF.